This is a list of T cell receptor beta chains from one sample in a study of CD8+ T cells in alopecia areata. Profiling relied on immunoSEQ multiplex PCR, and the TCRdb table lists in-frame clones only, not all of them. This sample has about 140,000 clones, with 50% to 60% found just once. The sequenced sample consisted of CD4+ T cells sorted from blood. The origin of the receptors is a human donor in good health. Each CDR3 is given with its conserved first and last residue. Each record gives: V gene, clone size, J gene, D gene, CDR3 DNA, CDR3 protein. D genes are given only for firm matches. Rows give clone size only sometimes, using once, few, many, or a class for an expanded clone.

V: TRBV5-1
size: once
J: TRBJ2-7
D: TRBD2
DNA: TGCGCCAGCAGCTTAGGTCTGTTCACTAGCGGAGCCTACGAGCAGTACTTC
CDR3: CASSLGLFTSGAYEQYF

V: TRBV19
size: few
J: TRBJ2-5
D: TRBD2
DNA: TGTGCCAGTAGTGAAACTAGCGGGAGGGGGGAGACCCAGTACTTC
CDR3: CASSETSGRGETQYF

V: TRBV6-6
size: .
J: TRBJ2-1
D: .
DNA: TGTGCCACCGGGCGGGCGGACAATGAGCAGTTCTTC
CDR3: CATGRADNEQFF

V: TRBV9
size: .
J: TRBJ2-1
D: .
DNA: TGTGCCAGCAGCGTAGGAGTATCCAATGAGCAGTTCTTC
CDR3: CASSVGVSNEQFF

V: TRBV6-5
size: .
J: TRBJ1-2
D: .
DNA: TGTGCCAGCAGTTCACGCGGCAACGGGGGTGGCTACACCTTC
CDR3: CASSSRGNGGGYTF

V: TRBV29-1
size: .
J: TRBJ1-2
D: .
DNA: TGCAGCGTAAGGACAAGTAACTATGGCTACACCTTC
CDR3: CSVRTSNYGYTF

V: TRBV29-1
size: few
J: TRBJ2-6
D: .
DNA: TGCAGCGTTGTGGCGGACCTAAGGGCTGGGGCCAACGTCCTGACTTTC
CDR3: CSVVADLRAGANVLTF

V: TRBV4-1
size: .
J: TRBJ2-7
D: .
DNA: TGCGCCAGCAGCCGACCACAAGCGACCTACGAGCAGTACTTC
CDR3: CASSRPQATYEQYF

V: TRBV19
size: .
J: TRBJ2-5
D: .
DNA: TGTGCCAGTAGTATAACTGGGGGAGTGGAGACCCAGTACTTC
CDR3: CASSITGGVETQYF

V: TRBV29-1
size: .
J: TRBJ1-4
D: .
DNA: TGCAGCGTTGCCCAGGGGCGGGAAAAACTGTTTTTT
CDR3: CSVAQGREKLFF

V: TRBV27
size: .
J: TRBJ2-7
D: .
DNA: TGTGCCAGCAGTCTGAGCCGGCGACCCTACGAGCAGTACTTC
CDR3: CASSLSRRPYEQYF

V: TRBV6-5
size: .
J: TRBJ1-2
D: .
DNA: TGTGCCAGCAGTTACAGGAATCATGGCTACACCTTC
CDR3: CASSYRNHGYTF

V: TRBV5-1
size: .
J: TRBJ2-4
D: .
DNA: TGCGCCAGCAGCTACCAGGACGGGAAAAACATTCAGTACTTC
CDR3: CASSYQDGKNIQYF

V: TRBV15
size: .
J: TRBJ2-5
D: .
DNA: TGTGCCACCAGCAGAGATGGTTCCCAAGAGACCCAGTACTTC
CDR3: CATSRDGSQETQYF

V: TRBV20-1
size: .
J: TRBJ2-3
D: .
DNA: TGCAGTGAGGCAGGGCGAGATACGCAGTATTTT
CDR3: CSEAGRDTQYF

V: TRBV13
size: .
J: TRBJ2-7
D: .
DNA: TGTGCCAGCAGTTATGGGACGAGCTACGAGCAGTACTTC
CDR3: CASSYGTSYEQYF